These 31 T cell receptor beta chains share one sample of origin, sequenced in a study of cytomegalovirus exposure and HLA in healthy donors. It was with 60 Vbeta and 13 Jbeta primers that the PCR ran. TCRdb keeps only in-frame clones here, not all; method: immunoSEQ multiplex PCR. Of 95,000 to 150,000 clones in the sample, around 85% were seen once. Material for sequencing was PBMCs. All receptors derive from a man aged 25 to 40 in good health and CMV-seronegative.

The chain uses TRBV11-2 and TRBJ1-1; weak D call: TRBD1 (6 bases). CDR1 is SGHAT, CDR2 FQNNGV, per germline. Trimming stripped 5 bases from V and 7 bases from J, with 17 bases between. The CDR3 length is 14 residues. CDR3: CASSAIRGANEAFF. The CDR3 region has the DNA TGTGCCAGCAGCGCGATCCGGGGGGCCAATGAAGCTTTCTTT.

V usage is TRBV7-2 and J usage is TRBJ2-2; 7 bases match TRBD2. The germline gives CDR1 SGHTA, CDR2 FQGNSA. There are 12 residues in the CDR3. CDR3 nucleotide sequence: TGTGCGAGCGGGGAGCGGATCGGGGAGCTGTTTTTT. Translating it yields CASGERIGELFF.

The chain has TRBV9 and TRBJ2-5; tentative D call: TRBD1 (6 bases). From germline, CDR1 is SGDLS and CDR2 YYNGEE. V lost 0 bases and J 0 bases, leaving 9 bases between the germline ends. The CDR3 loop spans 15 amino acids. The CDR3 loop reads CASSVVGQYQETQYF. The CDR3 DNA is TGTGCCAGCAGCGTAGTCGGACAGTACCAAGAGACCCAGTACTTC.

J is TRBJ2-7 and V is TRBV9, with 11 bases aligning to TRBD2. J lost 1 base, V lost 0 bases, and 0 bases had no gene match. The CDR3 is 15 residues long. Germline values: CDR1 SGDLS, CDR2 YYNGEE. CDR3 nucleotide sequence: TGTGCCAGCAGCGTAGGACTAGCGGGGTCCTACGAGCAGTACTTC. Its protein is CASSVGLAGSYEQYF.

The chain joins TRBV30 to TRBJ1-5; 8 bases line up with TRBD1. The CDR3 is 15 residues long. Germline CDR1 reads GTSNPN; CDR2 reads SVGIG (reference sequence). Unmatched junction bases numbered 7, after V lost 0 bases and J lost 6 bases. Here the CDR3 reads CAWSVPGGLGQPQHF. Written as DNA, the CDR3 is TGTGCCTGGAGTGTCCCAGGGGGCTTGGGTCAGCCCCAGCATTTT.

The V call is TRBV6-5, the J call TRBJ1-4, with D hard to call. From germline, CDR1 is MNHEY and CDR2 SVGAGI. Trimming took off 6 bases at V and 7 bases at J, with 15 bases between the two ends. This CDR3 spans 14 amino acids. CDR3 amino acids: CASSPTGWSEKLFF. CDR3 bases: TGTGCCAGCAGCCCTACGGGATGGTCTGAAAAACTGTTTTTT.

This clone was found once. The chain couples TRBV6-5 to TRBJ1-5; D perhaps matches TRBD1 (5 bases). V was clipped by 5 bases and J by 4 bases, with 12 bases between them. The length of the CDR3 is 14 residues. Per germline, CDR1 MNHEY and CDR2 SVGAGI. In nucleotides, the CDR3 is TGTGCCAGCAGTGGAGCGCAGGGAAATCAGCCCCAGCATTTT. Its protein is CASSGAQGNQPQHF.

This clone was found once. The V gene is TRBV7-2, the J gene TRBJ1-4; D might be TRBD1 (5 bases). From germline, CDR1 is SGHTA and CDR2 FQGNSA. The CDR3 is 12 amino acids. V was clipped by 4 bases and J by 7 bases, with 7 bases between them. This CDR3 reads CASSSQGEKLFF. CDR3 DNA sequence: TGTGCCAGCAGCTCCCAGGGTGAAAAACTGTTTTTT.

The J gene is TRBJ1-6, the V gene TRBV5-6; TRBD1 agrees at 9 bases. With 3 bases clipped from V and 7 bases from J, the junction kept 2 bases outside the gene matches. CDR3 length: 14 amino acids. The germline CDR1 and CDR2 sequences are SGHDT and YYEEEE. The CDR3 DNA reads TGTGCCAGCAGCTCGGGACAGGGAAATTCACCCCTCCACTTT. Protein sequence: CASSSGQGNSPLHF.

J is TRBJ1-1 and V is TRBV5-1; 7 bases align to TRBD1. The J segment lost 10 bases and the V segment lost 4 bases, leaving 10 bases of the junction unmatched. CDR1 is SGHRS, CDR2 YFSETQ, per germline. The CDR3 is 13 residues long. CDR3 coding DNA: TGCGCCAGCAGCGGGGACAGTGGTTTAGGAGCTTTCTTT. As protein: CASSGDSGLGAFF.

The CDR3 DNA is TGTGCCAGCAGCCCTGGGGGGGCCGCAACTAATGAAAAACTGTTTTTT. Amino acid sequence: CASSPGGAATNEKLFF. This chain joins TRBV7-8 and TRBJ1-4; a possible D gene is TRBD1 (6 bases). The V gene's germline CDR1 is SGHVS and CDR2 FQNEAQ. The CDR3 runs 16 residues. Trimming took off 5 bases at V and 0 bases at J, with 13 bases between the two ends.

The genes are TRBV5-1 and TRBJ2-5, with TRBD2 identical over 13 bases. The CDR3 is made up of 16 amino acids. In germline, CDR1 is SGHRS, CDR2 YFSETQ. The trim removed 4 bases at V and 1 base at J, leaving 4 bases unmatched. The CDR3 DNA follows: TGCGCCAGCAGCCCCGGGACTAGCGGGGCCCAAGAGACCCAGTACTTC. This translates into CASSPGTSGAQETQYF.

This clone was seen more than once but under ten times. The chain recombines TRBV5-1 with TRBJ1-2; D unresolved. This CDR3 has 13 amino acids. The V gene's germline CDR1 is SGHRS and CDR2 YFSETQ. V was pared by 2 bases and J by 2 bases, with 7 bases between. The CDR3 is CASSLELNYGYTF. CDR3 nucleotides: TGCGCCAGCAGCTTAGAACTCAACTATGGCTACACCTTC.

The chain combines TRBV4-3 with TRBJ2-5; D remains unclear. The CDR3 consists of 15 residues. V lost 0 bases to trimming and J lost 2 bases, with 10 bases between them. Germline V gives CDR1 LGHNA, CDR2 YSLEER. CDR3 loop: CASSQDLTQQETQYF. CDR3 DNA sequence: TGCGCCAGCAGCCAAGATTTGACACAGCAAGAGACCCAGTACTTC.

This rearrangement joins TRBV4-3 to TRBJ1-1; D call uncertain. This CDR3 has 14 amino acids. The germline V and J ends were trimmed by 6 bases and 6 bases, with 17 bases remaining between them. Germline V gene lookup returns CDR1 LGHNA and CDR2 YSLEER. CDR3 amino acids: CASRRSIGVSEAFF. Here the CDR3 DNA reads TGCGCCAGCAGGCGAAGTATCGGGGTATCTGAAGCTTTCTTT.

The count of this clone is one. The genes are TRBV10-2 and TRBJ2-3; 8 nucleotides line up with TRBD2. Germline V gives CDR1 WSHSY, CDR2 SAAADI. Trimming cost V 10 bases and J 2 bases; bases outside gene matches: 5. CDR3 length equals 13 residues. In DNA form, the CDR3 reads TGCGCCACCTCGGGGGGGCACACAGATACGCAGTATTTT. Its translation: CATSGGHTDTQYF.

This rearrangement joins TRBV25-1 to TRBJ1-1; 7 nucleotides agree with TRBD1. From germline, CDR1 is MGHDK and CDR2 SYGVNS. V trimming: 5 bases; J trimming: 1 base; junction bases outside the gene matches: 4. The CDR3 is made up of 14 amino acids. CDR3 sequence (DNA): TGTGCCAGCAGTCGACAGGGCGAGAACACTGAAGCTTTCTTT. Protein: CASSRQGENTEAFF.

This sequence joins TRBV7-8 and TRBJ2-3; 8 nucleotides align to TRBD2. The CDR3 covers 16 residues. Trimming took 6 bases from V and 0 from J; bases not matched to a gene: 8. CDR1 is SGHVS, CDR2 FQNEAQ, per germline. CDR3 sequence: CASSSGRGGSTDTQYF. CDR3 in DNA: TGTGCCAGCAGTTCAGGCCGGGGGGGAAGCACAGATACGCAGTATTTT. The whole variable domain, remainder taken from reference TRBV7-8 and TRBJ2-3, is GAGVSQSPRYKVAKRGQDVALRCDPISGHVSLFWYQQALGQGPEFLTYFQNEAQLDKSGLPSDRFFAERPEGSVSTLKIQRTQQEDSAVYLCASSSGRGGSTDTQYFGPGTRLTVL.

The chain employs TRBV30 and TRBJ2-1, with a weak D call TRBD1 (5 bases). Germline values: CDR1 GTSNPN, CDR2 SVGIG (reference sequence). Trimming removed 1 base from V and 9 bases from J, with 13 bases in between. This CDR3 is built from 13 residues. The CDR3 region is CAWSEITGGEQFF. The CDR3 DNA reads as TGTGCCTGGAGTGAGATTACAGGCGGTGAGCAGTTCTTC. The full variable domain, in which reference TRBV30 and TRBJ2-1 provide the parts outside the CDR3, is SQTIHQWPATLVQPVGSPLSLECTVEGTSNPNLYWYRQAAGRGLQLLFYSVGIGQISSEVPQNLSASRPQDRQFILSSKKLLLSDSGFYLCAWSEITGGEQFFGPGTRLTVL.

J is TRBJ1-1 and V is TRBV28, with 8 bases identical to TRBD1. The germline V gene has CDR1 MDHEN and CDR2 SYDVKM. The V gene end was trimmed by 2 bases and the J gene end by 10 bases; junction bases not matched to a gene: 18. CDR3 length equals 17 residues. The CDR3 DNA sequence: TGTGCCAGCAGTTTAGAGGGTGGACAGGGTTTTAAGTGGAGAGCTTTCTTT. Translating it yields CASSLEGGQGFKWRAFF.

The chain links TRBV10-3 to TRBJ2-4; 14 positions agree with TRBD2. The length of the CDR3 is 15 residues. V was pared by 10 bases and J by 6 bases, with 8 bases of the junction left unmatched. Germline loops: CDR1 ENHRY, CDR2 SYGVKD. The chain's CDR3 is CATRTSGGPTNIQYF. CDR3 sequence (DNA): TGTGCCACCCGGACTAGCGGGGGGCCTACAAACATTCAGTACTTC.

A note on this clone: A read error may produce the germline difference seen at one junction end. The chain employs TRBV13 and TRBJ1-2; D is unclear. Looked up from germline, CDR1 is PRHDT and CDR2 is FYEKMQ (reference sequence). The CDR3 is made up of 14 amino acids. The CDR3 loop is CASSAGLSNYSYTF. The CDR3 coding sequence is TGTGCCAGCAGCGCTGGACTGAGTAACTATAGCTACACCTTC.

The chain combines TRBV4-1 with TRBJ1-2; TRBD1 agrees at 8 bases. The CDR3 has 16 amino acids. Germline V gene lookup returns CDR1 MGHRA and CDR2 YSYEKL. The V gene end was trimmed by 1 base and the J gene end by 2 bases; junction bases not matched to a gene: 6. The CDR3 sequence is CASSQGTGTVNYGYTF. The CDR3 bases are TGCGCCAGCAGCCAAGGGACAGGGACCGTCAACTATGGCTACACCTTC.

The rearrangement uses TRBV7-2 and TRBJ2-3, with a possible D match to TRBD1 (5 bases). V was trimmed by 3 bases and J by 1 base, leaving 8 bases between them. Germline V gene sequence: CDR1 SGHTA, CDR2 FQGNSA. The CDR3 totals 14 residues. The CDR3 nucleotides read TGTGCCAGCAGCTTCGTCAGGGGCACAGATACGCAGTATTTT. It specifies CASSFVRGTDTQYF.

This chain joins TRBV10-3 and TRBJ1-2, with a tentative D call TRBD1 (5 bases). Germline CDR1 is ENHRY and CDR2 is SYGVKD. The CDR3 is made up of 11 amino acids. The V end was cut by 6 bases, the J end by 10 bases, with 12 bases between. The DNA of the CDR3 is TGTGCCATCAGGGATCAGGGAATCTACACCTTC. This sequence encodes CAIRDQGIYTF.

This clone appeared a single time. The J gene is TRBJ2-2, the V gene TRBV5-4; D perhaps matches TRBD1 (5 bases). Trimming took 3 bases from V and 5 from J, leaving 8 bases between them. Germline V lookup: CDR1 SGHNT, CDR2 YYREEE (reference sequence). The CDR3 spans 13 residues. CDR3 sequence (DNA): TGTGCCAGCAGCTCCAGGGAAACCGGGGAGCTGTTTTTT. Amino acid sequence: CASSSRETGELFF. The full variable domain, completed using reference TRBV5-4 and TRBJ2-2, is ETGVTQSPTHLIKTRGQQVTLRCSSQSGHNTVSWYQQALGQGPQFIFQYYREEENGRGNFPPRFSGLQFPNYSSELNVNALELDDSALYLCASSSRETGELFFGEGSRLTVL.

The J gene is TRBJ1-6, the V gene TRBV6-5, with 8 bases lining up with TRBD1. CDR1 MNHEY and CDR2 SVGAGI come from the germline V gene. V lost 6 bases to trimming and J lost 2 bases; unmatched junction nucleotides: 3. This CDR3 spans 15 amino acids. In DNA form, the CDR3 reads TGTGCCAGCAGGGACAGGGCGGCCTATAATTCACCCCTCCACTTT. It is translated as CASRDRAAYNSPLHF.

CDR3 sequence reads: CASSLGLAVYNEQFF. The CDR3 DNA reads as TGTGCCAGCAGCTTAGGACTAGCGGTTTACAATGAGCAGTTCTTC. The chain recombines TRBV9 with TRBJ2-1; 10 nucleotides match TRBD2. CDR1 is SGDLS and CDR2 is YYNGEE in the germline V gene. This CDR3 comprises 15 residues. J gave up 4 bases and V 4 bases, and 5 bases lay outside the gene matches.

The CDR3 reads CASSYGQNTEAFF. As DNA, the CDR3 is TGTGCCAGCAGCTACGGACAGAACACTGAAGCTTTCTTT. The rearrangement joins TRBV6-1 to TRBJ1-1, with D possibly TRBD1 on 5 matching bases. Per the germline V gene, CDR1 is MNHNS and CDR2 is SASEGT. Trimming shortened V by 6 bases and J by 1 base, and 9 bases separated the two germline ends. CDR3 length: 13 amino acids.

This chain links TRBV9 with TRBJ1-2; D is uncertain. V gave up 3 bases and J gave up 0 bases, with 15 bases separating them. This CDR3 region has 16 residues. Looked up from germline, CDR1 is SGDLS and CDR2 is YYNGEE. CDR3 in amino acids: CASSASTGTSNYGYTF. The DNA for the CDR3 is TGTGCCAGCAGCGCATCGACTGGCACTTCTAACTATGGCTACACCTTC.

This clone was recorded once. This rearrangement joins TRBV7-2 to TRBJ2-5; 14 bases agree with TRBD2. V shed 5 bases and J 2 bases; nucleotides not matched to a gene: 7. This CDR3 spans 17 amino acids. From germline, CDR1 is SGHTA and CDR2 FQGNSA. CDR3 amino acids: CASSLATSGGAQETQYF. CDR3 in DNA: TGTGCCAGCAGCCTTGCGACTAGCGGGGGGGCACAAGAGACCCAGTACTTC.